These T cell receptor beta chains were read from a single sample in a study of Graves' ophthalmopathy and Graves' hyperthyroidism. TCRdb itself ran the multiplex PCR reads through MiXCR, one entry per CDR3 protein. The sample has 300,000 to 400,000 distinct CDR3 sequences, roughly a sixth seen once. Sequenced input: peripheral blood. The receptor source for this set is an adult woman with stable Graves' hyperthyroidism. Each CDR3 is given with its conserved first and last residue. Each record gives: J gene, V gene, clone size, D gene, CDR3 protein, CDR3 DNA. D genes are given only for firm matches. Clone size is shown for a subset of rows, as once, few, many or a class of expanded clone.

J: TRBJ2-5; V: TRBV10-2; size: few; D: NA; CDR3: CASSEYRGGVGQETQYF; DNA: TGCGCCAGCAGTGAATATCGCGGAGGGGTGGGTCAAGAGACCCAGTACTTC
J: TRBJ2-7; V: TRBV7-2; size: many; D: NA; CDR3: CASSLSRRGTEQYF; DNA: TGTGCCAGCAGTTTGAGTCGGAGGGGAACCGAGCAGTACTTC
J: TRBJ2-5; V: TRBV28; size: many; D: NA; CDR3: CASSLLGGGQETQYF; DNA: TGTGCCAGCAGTTTATTGGGAGGAGGCCAAGAGACCCAGTACTTC
J: TRBJ1-1; V: TRBV28; size: many; D: NA; CDR3: CASYSPTEGSRGEAFF; DNA: TGTGCCAGCTATTCCCCCACAGAGGGGAGCAGGGGTGAAGCTTTCTTT
J: TRBJ1-5; V: TRBV19; size: many; D: NA; CDR3: CASSIGLQPQHF; DNA: TGTGCCAGTAGTATCGGGCTCCAGCCCCAGCATTTT
J: TRBJ1-5; V: TRBV20-1; size: many; D: TRBD1; CDR3: CSARSPWGWKTGGGDQPQHF; DNA: TGCAGTGCTAGATCACCCTGGGGATGGAAGACAGGGGGTGGGGATCAGCCCCAGCATTTT
J: TRBJ2-7; V: TRBV28; size: many; D: NA; CDR3: CASSSIAETYEQYF; DNA: TGTGCCAGCAGTTCCATAGCGGAGACCTACGAGCAGTACTTC
J: TRBJ2-1; V: TRBV6-5; size: few; D: TRBD2; CDR3: CASSYIAGGDEQFF; DNA: TGTGCCAGCAGTTACATAGCGGGAGGTGATGAGCAGTTCTTC
J: TRBJ2-2; V: TRBV6-1; size: NA; D: NA; CDR3: CASSELRERLTGELFF; DNA: TGTGCCAGCAGTGAATTACGGGAGCGTCTAACCGGGGAGCTGTTTTTT
J: TRBJ2-7; V: TRBV20-1; size: many; D: NA; CDR3: CSASAILQTLSPYEQYF; DNA: TGCAGTGCTAGTGCAATACTACAGACCTTGTCTCCCTACGAGCAGTACTTC
J: TRBJ2-7; V: TRBV6-2/TRBV6-3; size: many; D: NA; CDR3: CASSYSTGGGPYEQYF; DNA: TGTGCCAGCAGTTACTCGACCGGAGGCGGACCCTACGAGCAGTACTTC
J: TRBJ1-2; V: TRBV28; size: many; D: NA; CDR3: CASSLETLVSVYGYTF; DNA: TGTGCCAGCAGTTTAGAGACTTTGGTGTCAGTCTATGGCTACACCTTC
J: TRBJ2-2; V: TRBV2; size: NA; D: NA; CDR3: CASSEARTLTGELFF; DNA: TGTGCCAGCAGTGAGGCGAGGACCCTCACCGGGGAGCTGTTTTTT
J: TRBJ1-2; V: TRBV5-1; size: many; D: NA; CDR3: CASSSSGSKNYGYTF; DNA: TGCGCCAGCAGCTCGTCGGGTTCTAAGAACTATGGCTACACCTTC
J: TRBJ2-6; V: TRBV28; size: many; D: TRBD1; CDR3: CASSLSGQGKGPGANVLTF; DNA: TGTGCCAGCAGTTTATCGGGACAGGGGAAAGGCCCTGGGGCCAACGTCCTGACTTTC
J: TRBJ2-7; V: TRBV6-1; size: many; D: NA; CDR3: CASNPGGTKDNEQYF; DNA: TGTGCCAGCAACCCGGGCGGGACAAAGGACAACGAGCAGTACTTC
J: TRBJ1-2; V: TRBV4-1; size: many; D: TRBD1; CDR3: CASSQAGTGGGYTF; DNA: TGCGCCAGCAGCCAAGCTGGGACAGGGGGTGGCTACACCTTC
J: TRBJ2-7; V: TRBV6-1; size: many; D: NA; CDR3: CASSEGQVITYEQYF; DNA: TGTGCCAGCAGTGAAGGCCAGGTTATCACCTACGAGCAGTACTTC
J: TRBJ2-7; V: TRBV5-1; size: once; D: NA; CDR3: CASSLPTYRRDGFSYEQYF; DNA: TGCGCCAGCAGCTTGCCTACCTATAGACGAGACGGATTCTCCTACGAGCAGTACTTC
J: TRBJ1-6; V: TRBV29-1; size: few; D: NA; CDR3: CSVEPGTNGSPLHF; DNA: TGCAGCGTTGAACCCGGCACAAACGGTTCACCCCTCCACTTT
J: TRBJ2-7; V: TRBV28; size: many; D: TRBD2; CDR3: CASSSLPGLAVYEQYF; DNA: TGTGCCAGCAGTTCTCTCCCGGGACTAGCGGTCTACGAGCAGTACTTC
J: TRBJ2-2; V: TRBV5-1; size: NA; D: NA; CDR3: CASSLGLNINTGELCF; DNA: TGCGCCAGCAGCTTGGGACTGAATATAAACACCGGGGAGCTGTGTTTT
J: TRBJ1-5; V: TRBV28; size: few; D: NA; CDR3: CASSLRGGGKNQPQHF; DNA: TGTGCCAGCAGTTTACGGGGGGGCGGGAAAAATCAGCCCCAGCATTTT
J: TRBJ1-5; V: TRBV30; size: NA; D: NA; CDR3: CAWSVWGINQPQHF; DNA: TGTGCCTGGAGTGTATGGGGGATCAATCAGCCCCAGCATTTT